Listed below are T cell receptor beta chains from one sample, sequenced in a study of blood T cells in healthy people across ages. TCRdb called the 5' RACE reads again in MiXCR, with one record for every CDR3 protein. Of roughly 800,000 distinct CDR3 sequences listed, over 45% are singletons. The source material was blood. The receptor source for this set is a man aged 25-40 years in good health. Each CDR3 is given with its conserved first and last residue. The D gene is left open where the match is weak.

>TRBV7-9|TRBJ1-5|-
CASSSSGTANQPQHF
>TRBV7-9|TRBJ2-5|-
CASSFWGDETQYF
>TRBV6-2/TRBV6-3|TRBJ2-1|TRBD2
CASSTPSGGTRKFF
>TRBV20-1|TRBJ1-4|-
CSAPRGAQEKLFF
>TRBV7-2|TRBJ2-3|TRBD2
CASSLARGRRTDTQYF
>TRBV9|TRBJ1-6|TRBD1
CASSARQGDSPLHF
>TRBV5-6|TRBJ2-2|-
CASSFWGERTGELFF
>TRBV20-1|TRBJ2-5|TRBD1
CSAKKGTGGPWETQYF
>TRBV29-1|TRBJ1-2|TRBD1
CSVRGQGIALGGYTF
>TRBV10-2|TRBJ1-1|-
CASSEFSTEAFF
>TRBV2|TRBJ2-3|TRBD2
CASRLGRAGTDTQYF
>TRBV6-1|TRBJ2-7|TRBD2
CASSDAGVSAEQYF
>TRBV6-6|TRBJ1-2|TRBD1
CASYTGDYGYTF
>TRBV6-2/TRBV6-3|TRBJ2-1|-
CASRTSAVEQFF
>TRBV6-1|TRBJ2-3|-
CASSDQGAYADTQYF
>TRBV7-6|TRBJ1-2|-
CASSLGQDLYGYTF
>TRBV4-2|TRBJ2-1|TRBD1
CASSHWGQGNNEQFF
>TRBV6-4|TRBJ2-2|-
CASSDSDSGKNTGELFF
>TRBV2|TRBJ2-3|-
CASKLSTDTQYF
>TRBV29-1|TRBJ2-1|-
CSVPFRYTEQFF
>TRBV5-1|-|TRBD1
CASSFRPGQGLVVNIQYF
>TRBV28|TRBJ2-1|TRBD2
CASSSRLAEQFF
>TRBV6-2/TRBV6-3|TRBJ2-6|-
CASSTPGTGANVLTF
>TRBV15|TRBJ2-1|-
CATSRDPLDEQFF
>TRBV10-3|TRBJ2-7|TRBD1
CAISEPGTGPPYEQYF
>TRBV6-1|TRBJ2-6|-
CASPGSGANVLTF
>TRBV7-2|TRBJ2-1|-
CASSPPPHNEQFF
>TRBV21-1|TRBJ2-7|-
CATLRQAYEQYF
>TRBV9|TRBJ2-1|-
CASSVEGRTPNEQFF
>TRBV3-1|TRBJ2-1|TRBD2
CASSPASGSNNEQFF
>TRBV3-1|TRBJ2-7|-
CASSQDRMTYHEQYF
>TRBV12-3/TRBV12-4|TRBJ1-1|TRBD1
CASCRGKYEAFF
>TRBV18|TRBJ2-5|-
CASSAQGLPETQYF
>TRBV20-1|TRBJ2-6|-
CSAPNPSGANVLTF
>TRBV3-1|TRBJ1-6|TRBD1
CASSQEGQGNSPLHF
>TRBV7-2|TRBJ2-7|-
CASSVNLASEQYF
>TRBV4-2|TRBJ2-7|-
CASSQDMRNSYEQYF
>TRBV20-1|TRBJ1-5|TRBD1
CSALRGSNQPQHF
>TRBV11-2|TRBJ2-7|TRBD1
CASRHRTGGYEQYF
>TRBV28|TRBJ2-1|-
CASSLGPRPHNEQFF
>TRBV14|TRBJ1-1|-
CASSHTSNTEAFF
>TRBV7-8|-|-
CASSLAGARGYHEQYF
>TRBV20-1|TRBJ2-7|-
CSASGWDLSYEQYF
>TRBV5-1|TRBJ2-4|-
CASRRGWEQLAKNIQYF
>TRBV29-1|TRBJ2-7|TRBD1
CSVLTGGSSYEQYF
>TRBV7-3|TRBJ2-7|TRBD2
CASSYTSGSLAEQYF
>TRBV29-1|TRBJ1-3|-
CSVEDPGRAGNTIYF
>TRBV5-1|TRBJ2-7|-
CASSTGYEQYF